These 22 T cell receptor beta chains were all obtained from the same sample, sequenced in a study of identical twins. TCRdb recomputed calls from the 5' RACE reads with MiXCR, one row per CDR3 protein. The sample includes about 470,000 distinct CDR3 sequences, 20% to 25% of them seen just once. The same specimen was also included in a second study, on T cells expressing NK-cell markers.

Sequencing used CD4+ T cells sorted from blood. The receptors were gathered from a woman younger than 35 in good health.

The chain uses TRBV20-1 and TRBJ1-4; D might be TRBD1 (5 bases). Trimming stripped 6 bases from V and 8 bases from J, with 16 bases between. The CDR3 runs to 13 residues. From germline, CDR1 is DFQATT and CDR2 SNEGSKA (reference sequence). CDR3 nucleotides: TGCAGTGCCAATGTAGGGGTCCGGGAAAAACTGTTTTTT. Translation gives CSANVGVREKLFF.

The rearrangement joins TRBV24-1 to TRBJ2-1; no clear D. The ends were cut back, 3 bases at V and 9 bases at J, with 8 bases in the middle. Germline V gene data show CDR1 as KGHDR and CDR2 as SFDVKD. This CDR3 spans 12 amino acids. CDR3 bases: TGTGCCACCAGTGATGGACGGGCTGAGCAGTTCTTC. This codes for CATSDGRAEQFF.

J is TRBJ2-5 and V is TRBV5-1, with 11 bases identical to TRBD2. Germline V gene data show CDR1 as SGHRS and CDR2 as YFSETQ. The CDR3 runs to 16 residues. V lost 5 bases, J lost 2 bases, and 8 bases stayed unmatched. DNA for the CDR3: TGCGCCAGCAGACCCTACTCTAGCGGGGGGCAAGAGACCCAGTACTTC. Amino acids: CASRPYSSGGQETQYF.

The chain employs TRBV10-3 and TRBJ2-7; D not certain. This CDR3 has 13 amino acids. The ends were cut back, 4 bases at V and 5 bases at J, with 12 bases in the middle. The germline V gene encodes CDR1 ENHRY and CDR2 SYGVKD. The CDR3 nucleotides are TGTGCCATCAGTGTTAGGGCAGACAACGAGCAGTACTTC. Protein product: CAISVRADNEQYF.

This clonotype was observed a few times. The chain carries TRBV7-3 and TRBJ2-7; 8 bases line up with TRBD1. The junction had 5 bases not matched to a gene; V was cut back by 5 bases and J by 5 bases. CDR1 SGHTA and CDR2 FQGTGA come from the germline V gene. CDR3 length: 13 residues. CDR3: CASSALGQDEQYF. CDR3 coding DNA: TGTGCCAGCAGCGCGCTGGGACAGGACGAGCAGTACTTC.

The chain couples TRBV24-1 to TRBJ2-2; D is unclear. Germline-derived CDR1 and CDR2 are KGHDR and SFDVKD. V was shortened by 2 bases and J by 1 base, with 10 bases between the two germline ends. This CDR3 comprises 16 residues. The CDR3 region is CATSDSAFQNTGELFF. In nucleotides, the CDR3 is TGTGCCACCAGTGATTCAGCTTTTCAGAACACCGGGGAGCTGTTTTTT.

This sequence joins TRBV27 and TRBJ2-5; 9 bases align to TRBD2. CDR1 and CDR2 (germline): MNHEY, SMNVEV (reference sequence). This CDR3 is 15 amino acids long. J gave up 5 bases and V 5 bases, and 9 bases lay outside the gene matches. CDR3 residues: CASSPGAGGPETQYF. The CDR3 coding sequence is TGTGCCAGCAGTCCTGGGGCGGGAGGGCCGGAGACCCAGTACTTC.

The gene calls are TRBV19 and TRBJ2-3; D uncertain. V was shortened by 2 bases and J by 2 bases, with 8 bases between the two germline ends. Germline values: CDR1 LNHDA, CDR2 SQIVND (reference sequence). This CDR3 region has 14 residues. CDR3 sequence reads: CASSIRRFTDTQYF. DNA for the CDR3: TGTGCCAGTAGTATACGGCGGTTCACAGATACGCAGTATTTT.

The rearrangement uses TRBV14 and TRBJ2-5, with D uncertain. The V and J ends lost 1 base and 5 bases respectively, with 11 bases between them. This CDR3 comprises 14 residues. CDR1 and CDR2 from the germline V gene are SGHDN and FVKESK. CDR3 sequence (DNA): TGTGCCAGCAGCCAAGTTTACGGTGGGGAGACCCAGTACTTC. It specifies CASSQVYGGETQYF.

V usage is TRBV12-3 or TRBV12-4 and J usage is TRBJ2-3; D is unresolved. V lost 7 bases and J 2 bases, leaving 7 bases between the germline ends. The length of the CDR3 is 12 residues. The CDR3 spells CASTKLTDTQYF. Written as DNA, the CDR3 is TGTGCCAGCACCAAACTCACAGATACGCAGTATTTT.

This clonotype was seen a few times. V and J are TRBV14 and TRBJ2-7; D gene uncertain. With 0 bases removed from V and 1 base from J, the gap between germline ends came to 22 bases. Germline lookup yields CDR1 SGHDN and CDR2 FVKESK. There are 19 residues in the CDR3. The CDR3 here is CASSQDKWAVPMSSYEQYF. The DNA of the CDR3 is TGTGCCAGCAGCCAAGATAAGTGGGCAGTTCCCATGAGTTCCTACGAGCAGTACTTC.

V usage is TRBV5-1 and J usage is TRBJ1-6, with D unclear. The CDR3 runs to 16 residues. Trimming stripped 0 bases from V and 1 base from J, with 8 bases between. Germline V lookup: CDR1 SGHRS, CDR2 YFSETQ. CDR3 DNA: TGCGCCAGCAGCTTGGTGGGAGTATCCTATAATTCACCCCTCCACTTT. Encoded protein: CASSLVGVSYNSPLHF.

A few counts support this clonotype. The J gene is TRBJ1-5, the V gene TRBV12-3 or TRBV12-4; tentative D call: TRBD1 (5 bases). Trimming took 5 bases from V and 6 from J, leaving 11 bases between them. The CDR3 has 13 amino acids. The CDR3 bases are TGTGCCAGCAGTGACAGTCGGATTCAGCCCCAGCATTTT. This encodes CASSDSRIQPQHF.

This clonotype was detected a few times. The J gene is TRBJ1-6, the V gene TRBV10-3; the D gene is possibly TRBD1 (5 bases). Trimming cost V 6 bases and J 7 bases, with 16 bases left between them. The germline V gene encodes CDR1 ENHRY and CDR2 SYGVKD. The CDR3 is 15 residues long. CDR3 residues: CAIRGTDRVNSPLHF. The CDR3 DNA sequence: TGTGCCATCAGGGGGACGGACCGAGTAAATTCACCCCTCCACTTT.

This clonotype was seen only a few times. The V and J genes are TRBV5-1 and TRBJ2-3, with D perhaps given as TRBD1 or TRBD2 (5 bases each). V was trimmed by 1 base and J by 1 base, leaving 10 bases between them. Germline V CDR1 and CDR2: SGHRS, YFSETQ. This CDR3 has 15 residues. The CDR3 sequence is CASSLLSGRTDTQYF. CDR3 in DNA: TGCGCCAGCAGCTTGCTATCGGGGCGCACAGATACGCAGTATTTT. Full variable domain (rest looked up from reference TRBV5-1 and TRBJ2-3): KAGVTQTPRYLIKTRGQQVTLSCSPISGHRSVSWYQQTPGQGLQFLFEYFSETQRNKGNFPGRFSGRQFSNSRSEMNVSTLELGDSALYLCASSLLSGRTDTQYFGPGTRLTVL.

The gene calls are TRBV7-3 and TRBJ2-1, with 10 bases aligning to TRBD1. V lost 2 bases, J lost 8 bases, and 3 bases stayed unmatched. The CDR3 length is 14 residues. Germline V lookup: CDR1 SGHTA, CDR2 FQGTGA. The CDR3 region has the DNA TGTGCCAGCAGCTTACGGGACAGGGGTCATGAGCAGTTCTTC. As protein: CASSLRDRGHEQFF.

The rearrangement joins TRBV7-9 to TRBJ2-5, with 9 bases matching TRBD2. The CDR3 contains 15 residues. CDR1 and CDR2 (germline): SEHNR, FQNEAQ (reference sequence). V lost 1 base, J lost 5 bases, and 5 bases stayed unmatched. The CDR3: CASSLEVAGAETQYF. The CDR3, as DNA: TGTGCCAGCAGCTTAGAGGTAGCGGGAGCGGAGACCCAGTACTTC.

In its sample, this clonotype was seen a few times. This chain links TRBV12-3 or TRBV12-4 with TRBJ2-7, with TRBD2 matching 8 bases. V lost 3 bases to trimming and J lost 3 bases; unmatched junction nucleotides: 4. The CDR3 has 14 residues. The CDR3 loop is CASSFRLAGYEQYF. The CDR3 DNA reads as TGTGCCAGCAGTTTTCGGCTAGCGGGCTACGAGCAGTACTTC.

J is TRBJ1-2 and V is TRBV5-6; D unresolved. Germline values: CDR1 SGHDT, CDR2 YYEEEE. Trimming pared 1 base from V and 3 bases from J, leaving 13 bases between. The CDR3 contains 15 residues. Here the CDR3 DNA reads TGTGCCAGCAGCTTGAACCCGAACGGCCACTATGGCTACACCTTC. Its protein product is CASSLNPNGHYGYTF.

The V call is TRBV5-8, the J call TRBJ1-2; D is perhaps TRBD1 (6 bases). The V and J ends lost 1 base and 4 bases respectively, with 8 bases between them. Per germline, CDR1 SGHTS and CDR2 YDEGEE. The CDR3 length is 13 residues. CDR3 coding DNA: TGTGCCAGCAGCTTGAAACAGGGCTATGGCTACACCTTC. This translates into CASSLKQGYGYTF. The entire variable domain, with the rest obtained from reference TRBV5-8 and TRBJ1-2, is as follows: EAGVTQSPTHLIKTRGQQATLRCSPISGHTSVYWYQQALGLGLQFLLWYDEGEERNRGNFPPRFSGRQFPNYSSELNVNALELEDSALYLCASSLKQGYGYTFGSGTRLTVV.

The DNA of the CDR3 is TGCAGTGCTAAAGCGGGGGGTTTACCCCCTGGCACAGATACGCAGTATTTT. This sequence encodes CSAKAGGLPPGTDTQYF. V gene TRBV20-1 combines with J gene TRBJ2-3, with 9 positions matching TRBD2. Germline V gene data show CDR1 as DFQATT and CDR2 as SNEGSKA (reference sequence). The CDR3 extends over 17 amino acids. The V gene end was trimmed by 4 bases and the J gene end by 1 base; junction bases not matched to a gene: 12.

The rearrangement uses TRBV5-5 and TRBJ1-2, with D possibly matching TRBD1 (5 bases). The germline V and J ends were trimmed by 0 bases and 8 bases, with 14 bases remaining between them. Germline lookup yields CDR1 SGHKS and CDR2 YYEKEE (reference sequence). The CDR3 totals 14 residues. This CDR3 is CASSLGGWPEGYTF. CDR3 DNA: TGTGCCAGCAGCTTGGGGGGGTGGCCTGAGGGCTACACCTTC.